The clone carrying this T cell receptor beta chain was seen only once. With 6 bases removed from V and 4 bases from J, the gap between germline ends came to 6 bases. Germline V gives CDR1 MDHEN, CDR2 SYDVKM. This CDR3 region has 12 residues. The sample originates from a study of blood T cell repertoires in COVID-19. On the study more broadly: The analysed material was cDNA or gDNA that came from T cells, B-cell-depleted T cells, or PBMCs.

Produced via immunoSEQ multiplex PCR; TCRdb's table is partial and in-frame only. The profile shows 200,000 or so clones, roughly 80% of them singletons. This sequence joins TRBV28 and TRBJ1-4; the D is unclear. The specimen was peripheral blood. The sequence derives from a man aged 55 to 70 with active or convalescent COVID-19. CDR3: CASSPFNEKLFF. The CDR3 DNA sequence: TGTGCCAGCAGCCCATTTAATGAAAAACTGTTTTTT.